This TCR beta chain was sequenced during a study of blood T cell repertoires in COVID-19. In the study overall: Samples taken during acute and convalescent COVID-19 were collected in the United States, Italy and Spain.

Original data processing: For nucleated cells, counts were estimated from reference gene primer amplification. Only in-frame clones appear in the TCRdb table, and some are missing; sequencing was by immunoSEQ multiplex PCR. The V and J calls and clone size come from that table; D and trimming were worked out from the DNA. The sample holds 200,000 to 250,000 clones, 70% to 85% seen once. Germline trimming cut 5 bases from V and 2 bases from J; bases unmatched to any gene: 10. The germline V gene encodes CDR1 SNHLY and CDR2 FYNNEI. The CDR3 is 16 amino acids. This clone has just one count. Everyone who took part was about 18 to 89 years old, and they came from about two dozen US areas.

This TCR derives from a man aged 55 to 70 who had recovered from COVID-19. Material: PBMCs or T cells enriched from blood (not recorded which). This chain connects TRBV2 to TRBJ2-3, with TRBD2 matching 7 bases. The CDR3 nucleotides read TGTGCCAGCAGTCGTTCGCGGGGGTACGACACAGATACGCAGTATTTT. It translates to CASSRSRGYDTDTQYF.